These T cell receptor beta chains were read from a single sample in a study of T cells after yellow fever vaccination. TCRdb called the 5' RACE reads again in MiXCR, with one record for every CDR3 protein. The sample gives around 120,000 distinct CDR3 sequences, roughly 6.8% of which show up once; around 2.6% is in the top ten. Sequences were derived from CD4+ T cells sorted from PBMCs, sampled roughly 46 days after the first yellow fever vaccination. The receptors derive from a man aged 18 to 30 who received the YFV17D yellow fever vaccine. The CDR3 runs from the conserved cysteine through the conserved F or W. D genes are given only for firm matches. Clone size appears in some rows only: once, few, many, or a class for an expanded clone.

j_call | v_call | clone_size | d_call | cdr3_aa | cdr3_nt
TRBJ2-1 | TRBV6-5 | many | TRBD2 | CASSSVAGGYSSYNEQFF | TGTGCCAGCAGTTCGGTAGCGGGGGGGTATAGCTCCTACAATGAGCAGTTCTTC
TRBJ2-3 | TRBV14 | many | TRBD2 | CASSRTSGGLDTQYF | TGTGCCAGCAGCCGGACGTCGGGGGGGTTAGATACGCAGTATTTT
TRBJ1-1 | TRBV20-1 | - | - | CSARVGYTEAFF | TGCAGTGCTAGAGTGGGGTACACTGAAGCTTTCTTT
TRBJ2-1 | TRBV18 | few | - | CASSRGQYNEQFF | TGTGCCAGCTCCCGAGGACAGTACAATGAGCAGTTCTTC
TRBJ1-2 | TRBV4-2 | many | - | CASSPRDRPNYGYTF | TGTGCCAGCAGCCCTCGGGACCGGCCTAACTATGGCTACACCTTC
TRBJ2-3 | TRBV9 | many | TRBD2 | CASATSGITDTQYF | TGTGCCAGCGCGACTAGCGGGATCACAGATACGCAGTATTTT
TRBJ2-4 | TRBV5-1 | many | TRBD1 | CASSERQGLAKNIQYF | TGCGCCAGCAGCGAGAGACAGGGCTTAGCCAAAAACATTCAGTACTTC
TRBJ1-6 | TRBV6-2/TRBV6-3 | many | - | CASSGYLGVTLHF | TGTGCCAGCAGTGGGTACTTGGGCGTTACCCTCCACTTT
TRBJ1-1 | TRBV5-1 | - | - | CASSLEPQGGTEAFF | TGCGCCAGCAGCTTGGAACCTCAGGGCGGCACTGAAGCTTTCTTT
TRBJ2-1 | TRBV7-3 | many | TRBD2 | CASRPNSGGAYEQFF | TGTGCCAGCAGACCCAACTCCGGGGGGGCCTATGAGCAGTTCTTC
TRBJ2-5 | TRBV29-1 | many | - | CSVVEGRVETQYF | TGCAGCGTTGTGGAGGGTAGGGTCGAGACCCAGTACTTC
TRBJ2-6 | TRBV5-1 | - | TRBD2 | CASSHGGGSGTSGANVLTF | TGCGCCAGCAGCCACGGTGGGGGTAGCGGGACCTCTGGGGCCAACGTCCTGACTTTC
TRBJ1-6 | TRBV5-6 | many | - | CASSLDGGYNSPLHF | TGTGCCAGCAGCTTGGACGGCGGCTATAATTCACCCCTCCACTTT
TRBJ2-2 | TRBV28 | many | - | CASSSTGRNTGELFF | TGTGCCAGCAGTTCGACAGGCCGAAACACCGGGGAGCTGTTTTTT
TRBJ2-1 | TRBV5-1 | many | TRBD2 | CASSLAERGYNEQFF | TGCGCCAGCAGCTTGGCCGAGCGGGGGTACAATGAGCAGTTCTTC
TRBJ1-2 | TRBV28 | many | TRBD1 | CASRDRDNYGYTF | TGTGCCAGCAGAGACAGGGATAACTATGGCTACACCTTC
TRBJ1-1 | TRBV12-3/TRBV12-4 | many | TRBD1 | CASRGQGANWNTEAFF | TGTGCCAGCAGGGGACAGGGGGCGAATTGGAACACTGAAGCTTTCTTT
TRBJ2-2 | TRBV6-5 | few | - | CASSYGGRGRGPGELFF | TGTGCCAGCAGTTACGGGGGAAGGGGGAGAGGCCCCGGGGAGCTGTTTTTT
TRBJ1-5 | TRBV12-3/TRBV12-4 | many | - | CASRGSNQPQHF | TGTGCCAGCAGGGGTAGCAATCAGCCCCAGCATTTT
TRBJ2-2 | TRBV7-7 | many | - | CASSLRVNTGELFF | TGTGCCAGCAGCTTAAGGGTGAACACCGGGGAGCTGTTTTTT
TRBJ1-1 | TRBV6-2/TRBV6-3 | many | - | CASSSLRKSMNTEAFF | TGTGCCAGCAGTTCCCTTCGGAAAAGCATGAACACTGAAGCTTTCTTT
TRBJ2-5 | TRBV27 | many | - | CASSTRGRETQYF | TGTGCCAGCAGTACCAGGGGTCGAGAGACCCAGTACTTC
TRBJ1-1 | TRBV7-2 | many | TRBD1 | CASRAGTAHTEAFF | TGTGCCAGCAGAGCAGGGACAGCTCACACTGAAGCTTTCTTT
TRBJ2-2 | TRBV4-2 | - | TRBD1 | CASSPLRTGGRPDTGELFF | TGTGCCAGCAGCCCCTTACGGACAGGGGGCCGGCCAGACACCGGGGAGCTGTTTTTT
TRBJ2-3 | TRBV20-1 | many | TRBD2 | CSARGGADTQYF | TGCAGTGCGCGGGGGGGCGCAGATACGCAGTATTTT
TRBJ2-1 | TRBV12-5 | many | - | CASGGPGYNEQFF | TGTGCTAGTGGCGGACCGGGATACAATGAGCAGTTCTTC
TRBJ1-5 | TRBV7-2 | - | TRBD1 | CASSLTTGNNQPQHF | TGTGCCAGCAGCCTCACGACAGGGAACAATCAGCCCCAGCATTTT
TRBJ2-7 | TRBV5-1 | - | - | CASSLEPAPKNEQYF | TGCGCCAGCAGCTTGGAGCCAGCACCTAAGAACGAGCAGTACTTC
TRBJ1-1 | TRBV20-1 | many | TRBD1 | CSARPGTGNTEAFF | TGCAGTGCTAGACCCGGGACAGGGAACACTGAAGCTTTCTTT
TRBJ2-1 | TRBV5-1 | many | - | CASSSRGDGTNEQFF | TGCGCCAGCAGCTCCCGAGGGGACGGGACCAATGAGCAGTTCTTC
TRBJ2-3 | TRBV7-8 | many | TRBD1 | CASSPSRRDRVPDTQYF | TGTGCCAGCAGCCCCTCTCGGCGGGACAGGGTTCCAGATACGCAGTATTTT
TRBJ2-7 | TRBV20-1 | - | TRBD2 | CSAALAGDEQYF | TGCAGTGCTGCTCTAGCGGGGGACGAGCAGTACTTC
TRBJ2-7 | TRBV18 | many | TRBD1 | CASSPPGTGGHEQYF | TGTGCCAGCTCACCCCCCGGGACAGGGGGCCACGAGCAGTACTTC
TRBJ1-1 | TRBV30 | many | TRBD1 | CAWTNRGWTEAFF | TGTGCCTGGACAAACAGGGGTTGGACTGAAGCTTTCTTT
TRBJ2-2 | TRBV20-1 | - | TRBD2 | CSSRIAGTNTGELFF | TGCAGTTCTAGAATAGCGGGGACGAACACCGGGGAGCTGTTTTTT
TRBJ2-3 | TRBV7-8 | many | - | CASSLKRVLTDTQYF | TGTGCCAGCAGCTTAAAACGGGTTCTCACAGATACGCAGTATTTT
TRBJ2-5 | TRBV5-1 | few | TRBD2 | CASSLAMTSGGPTGETQYF | TGCGCCAGCAGCTTGGCCATGACTAGCGGGGGGCCGACCGGGGAGACCCAGTACTTC
TRBJ1-1 | TRBV12-3/TRBV12-4 | many | TRBD1 | CASTRPGQGENEAFF | TGTGCCAGCACCAGGCCCGGACAGGGTGAAAATGAAGCTTTCTTT
TRBJ2-5 | TRBV29-1 | many | TRBD1 | CSVAPLLGDRVETQYF | TGCAGCGTTGCCCCCCTGCTCGGGGACAGGGTGGAGACCCAGTACTTC
TRBJ1-4 | TRBV7-2 | - | - | CASSTGTAGFEKLFF | TGTGCCAGCAGCACGGGGACGGCGGGTTTTGAAAAACTGTTTTTT
TRBJ2-3 | TRBV12-3/TRBV12-4 | few | - | CASSLVAGNTDTQYF | TGTGCCAGCAGTTTAGTCGCAGGAAACACAGATACGCAGTATTTT
TRBJ2-4 | TRBV6-5 | many | TRBD1 | CASSYAGQGVKNIQYF | TGTGCCAGCAGTTATGCTGGACAGGGGGTAAAAAACATTCAGTACTTC